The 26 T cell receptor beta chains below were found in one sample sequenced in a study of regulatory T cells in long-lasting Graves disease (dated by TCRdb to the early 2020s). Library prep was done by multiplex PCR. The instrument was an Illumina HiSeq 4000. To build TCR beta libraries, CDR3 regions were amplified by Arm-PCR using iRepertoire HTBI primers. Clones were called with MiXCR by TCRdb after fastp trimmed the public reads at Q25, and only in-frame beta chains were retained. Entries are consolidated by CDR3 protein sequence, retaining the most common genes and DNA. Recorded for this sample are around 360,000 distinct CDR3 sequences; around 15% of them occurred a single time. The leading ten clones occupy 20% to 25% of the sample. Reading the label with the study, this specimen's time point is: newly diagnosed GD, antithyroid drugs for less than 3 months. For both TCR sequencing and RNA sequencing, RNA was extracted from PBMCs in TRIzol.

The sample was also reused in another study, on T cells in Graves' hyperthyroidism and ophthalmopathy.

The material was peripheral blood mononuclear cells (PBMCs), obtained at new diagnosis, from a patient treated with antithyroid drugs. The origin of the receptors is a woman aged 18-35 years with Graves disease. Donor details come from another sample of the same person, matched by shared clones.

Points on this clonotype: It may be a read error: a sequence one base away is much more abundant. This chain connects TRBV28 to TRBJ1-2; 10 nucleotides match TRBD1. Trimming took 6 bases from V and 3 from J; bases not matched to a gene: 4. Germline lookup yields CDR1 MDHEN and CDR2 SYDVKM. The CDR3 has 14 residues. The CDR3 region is CASRATGGDYGYTF. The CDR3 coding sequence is TGTGCCAGCAGAGCGACAGGGGGCGACTATGGCTACACCTTC.

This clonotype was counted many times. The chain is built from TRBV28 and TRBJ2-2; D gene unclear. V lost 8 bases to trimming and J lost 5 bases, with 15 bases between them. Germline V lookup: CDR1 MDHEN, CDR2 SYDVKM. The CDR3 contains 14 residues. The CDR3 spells CASLGQLRTGELFF. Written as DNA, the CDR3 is TGTGCCAGCCTTGGGCAACTAAGGACCGGGGAGCTGTTTTTT.

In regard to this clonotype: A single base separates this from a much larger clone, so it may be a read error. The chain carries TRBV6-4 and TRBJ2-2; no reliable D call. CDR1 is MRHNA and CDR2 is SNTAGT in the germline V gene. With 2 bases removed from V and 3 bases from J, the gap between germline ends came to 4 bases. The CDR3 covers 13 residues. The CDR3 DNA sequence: TGTGCCAGCAGTGACGGGGACACCGGGGAGCTGTTTTTT. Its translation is CASSDGDTGELFF.

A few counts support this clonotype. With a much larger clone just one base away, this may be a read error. The CDR3 nucleotides are TGTGCCTGGAGTGTTGGAGGGAACTACAATGAGCAGTTCTTC. Protein sequence: CAWSVGGNYNEQFF. The chain uses TRBV30 and TRBJ2-1; maybe TRBD2 (6 bases). CDR1 and CDR2 from the germline V gene are GTSNPN and SVGIG (reference sequence). Trimming removed 0 bases from V and 3 bases from J, with 9 bases in between. The CDR3 is made up of 14 amino acids.

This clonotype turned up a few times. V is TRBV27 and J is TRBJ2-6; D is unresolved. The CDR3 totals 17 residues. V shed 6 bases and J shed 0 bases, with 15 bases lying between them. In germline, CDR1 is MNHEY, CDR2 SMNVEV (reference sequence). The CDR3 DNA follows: TGTGCCAGCAGCTTAATTCAGTTCAGCTCTGGGGCCAACGTCCTGACTTTC. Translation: CASSLIQFSSGANVLTF.

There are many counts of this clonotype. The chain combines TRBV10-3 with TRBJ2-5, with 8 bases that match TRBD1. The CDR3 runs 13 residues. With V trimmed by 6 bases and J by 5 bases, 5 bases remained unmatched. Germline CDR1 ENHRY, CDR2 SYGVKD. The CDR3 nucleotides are TGTGCCATCAGGCAGGGGGCCGAGGAGACCCAGTACTTC. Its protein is CAIRQGAEETQYF.

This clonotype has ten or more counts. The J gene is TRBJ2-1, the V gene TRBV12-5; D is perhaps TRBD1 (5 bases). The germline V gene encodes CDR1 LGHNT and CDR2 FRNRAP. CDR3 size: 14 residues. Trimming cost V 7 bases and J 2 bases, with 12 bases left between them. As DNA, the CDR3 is TGTGCTAGTGCCAAAGACAGTGCCTACAATGAGCAGTTCTTC. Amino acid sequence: CASAKDSAYNEQFF.

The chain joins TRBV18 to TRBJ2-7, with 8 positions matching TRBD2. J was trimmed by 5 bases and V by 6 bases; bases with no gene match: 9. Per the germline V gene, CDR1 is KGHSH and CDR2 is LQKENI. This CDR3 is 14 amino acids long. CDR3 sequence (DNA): TGTGCCAGCTCCCCGGGAGGGGGTCCCCACGAGCAGTACTTC. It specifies CASSPGGGPHEQYF.

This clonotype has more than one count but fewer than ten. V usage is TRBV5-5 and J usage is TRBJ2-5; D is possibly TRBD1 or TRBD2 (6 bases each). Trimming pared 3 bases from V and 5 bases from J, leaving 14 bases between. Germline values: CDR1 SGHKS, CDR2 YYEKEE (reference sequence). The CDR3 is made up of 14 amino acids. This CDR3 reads CASSSPVGGETQYF. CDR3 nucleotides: TGTGCCAGCAGCTCCCCAGTGGGGGGCGAGACCCAGTACTTC.

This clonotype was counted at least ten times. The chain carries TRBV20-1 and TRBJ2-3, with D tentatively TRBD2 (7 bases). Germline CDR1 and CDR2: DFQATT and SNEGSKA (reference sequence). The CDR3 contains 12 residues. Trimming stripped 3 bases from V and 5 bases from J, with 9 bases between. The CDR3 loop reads CSASGGRDTQYF. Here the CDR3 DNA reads TGCAGTGCTAGCGGGGGGCGAGATACGCAGTATTTT.

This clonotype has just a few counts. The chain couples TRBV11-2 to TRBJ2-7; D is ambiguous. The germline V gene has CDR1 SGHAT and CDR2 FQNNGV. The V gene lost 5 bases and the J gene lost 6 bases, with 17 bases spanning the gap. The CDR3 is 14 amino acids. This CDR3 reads CASSQVGQASEQYF. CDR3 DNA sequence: TGTGCCAGCAGCCAAGTTGGGCAGGCGAGCGAGCAGTACTTC.

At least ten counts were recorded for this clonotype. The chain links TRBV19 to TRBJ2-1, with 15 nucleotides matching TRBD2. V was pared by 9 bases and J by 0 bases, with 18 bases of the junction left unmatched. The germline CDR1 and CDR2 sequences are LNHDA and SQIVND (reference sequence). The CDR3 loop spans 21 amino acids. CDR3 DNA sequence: TGTGCCAGCCGCCAGACCCGCGCCGGACTAGCGGGGGGGGTCTCCTACAATGAGCAGTTCTTC. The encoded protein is CASRQTRAGLAGGVSYNEQFF.

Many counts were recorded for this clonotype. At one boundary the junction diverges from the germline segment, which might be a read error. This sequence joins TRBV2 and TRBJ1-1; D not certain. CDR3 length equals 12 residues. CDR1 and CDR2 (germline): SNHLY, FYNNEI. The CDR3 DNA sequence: TGTGCCAGCAGAGGGATGAACACTGAAGCCTTCTTT. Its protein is CASRGMNTEAFF.

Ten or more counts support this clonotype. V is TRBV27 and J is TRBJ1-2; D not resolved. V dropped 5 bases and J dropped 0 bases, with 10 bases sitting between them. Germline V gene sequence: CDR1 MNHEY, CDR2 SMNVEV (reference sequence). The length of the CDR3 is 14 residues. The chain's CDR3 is CASSTWGSNYGYTF. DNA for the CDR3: TGTGCCAGCAGTACTTGGGGTTCTAACTATGGCTACACCTTC.

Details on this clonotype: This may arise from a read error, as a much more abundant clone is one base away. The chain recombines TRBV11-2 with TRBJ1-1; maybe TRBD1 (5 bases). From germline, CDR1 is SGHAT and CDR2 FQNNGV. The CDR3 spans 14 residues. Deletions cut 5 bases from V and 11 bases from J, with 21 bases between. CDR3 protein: CASSREMRGMGAFF. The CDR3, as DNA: TGTGCCAGCAGCCGCGAGATGCGGGGGATGGGCGCTTTCTTT.

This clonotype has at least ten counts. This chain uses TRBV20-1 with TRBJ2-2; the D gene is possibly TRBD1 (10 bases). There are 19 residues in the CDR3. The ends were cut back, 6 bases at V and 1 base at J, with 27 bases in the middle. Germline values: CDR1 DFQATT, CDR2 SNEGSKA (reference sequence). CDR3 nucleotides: TGCAGTGCCGATGACAGGGGGCGGCTAGCGGGGCAGAACACCGGGGAGCTGTTTTTT. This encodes CSADDRGRLAGQNTGELFF.

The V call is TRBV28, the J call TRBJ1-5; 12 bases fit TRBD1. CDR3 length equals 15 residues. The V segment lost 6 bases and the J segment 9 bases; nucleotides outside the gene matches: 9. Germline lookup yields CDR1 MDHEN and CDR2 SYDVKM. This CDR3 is CASRSGTGGRGPQHF. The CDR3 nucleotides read TGTGCCAGCAGATCCGGGACAGGGGGCAGGGGGCCCCAGCATTTT.

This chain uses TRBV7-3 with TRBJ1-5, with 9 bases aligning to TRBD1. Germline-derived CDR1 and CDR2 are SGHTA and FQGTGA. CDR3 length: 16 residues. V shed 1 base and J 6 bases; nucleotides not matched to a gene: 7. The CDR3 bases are TGTGCCAGCAGCTTAAACCGGGACAGGGAAAGTCAGCCCCAGCATTTT. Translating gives CASSLNRDRESQPQHF.

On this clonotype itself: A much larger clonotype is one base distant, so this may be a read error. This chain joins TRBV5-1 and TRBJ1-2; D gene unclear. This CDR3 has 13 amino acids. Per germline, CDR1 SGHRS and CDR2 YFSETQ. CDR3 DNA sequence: TGCGCCAGCAGAGAGAATCCTAACTATGGCTACGCCTTC. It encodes CASRENPNYGYAF.

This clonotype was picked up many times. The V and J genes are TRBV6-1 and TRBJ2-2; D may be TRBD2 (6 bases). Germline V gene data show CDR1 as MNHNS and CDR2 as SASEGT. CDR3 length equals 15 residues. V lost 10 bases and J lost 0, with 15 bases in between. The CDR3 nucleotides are TGTGCCATTAAAGCTAGCGCCACGAACACCGGGGAGCTGTTTTTT. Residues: CAIKASATNTGELFF.

CDR3 sequence reads: CASSVGLAVQYF. Here the CDR3 DNA reads TGTGCCAGCAGCGTAGGACTAGCGGTGCAGTACTTC. J is TRBJ2-7 and V is TRBV9; 9 nucleotides match TRBD2. This CDR3 comprises 12 residues. Per germline, CDR1 SGDLS and CDR2 YYNGEE. V shed 0 bases and J 9 bases; nucleotides not matched to a gene: 1.

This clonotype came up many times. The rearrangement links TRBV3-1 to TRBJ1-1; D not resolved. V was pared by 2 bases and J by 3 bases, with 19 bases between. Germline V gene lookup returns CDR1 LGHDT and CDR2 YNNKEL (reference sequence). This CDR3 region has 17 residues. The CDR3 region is CASSQNLPRDRDTEAFF. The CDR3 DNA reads TGTGCCAGCAGCCAAAACCTGCCCCGGGATCGGGACACTGAAGCTTTCTTT.

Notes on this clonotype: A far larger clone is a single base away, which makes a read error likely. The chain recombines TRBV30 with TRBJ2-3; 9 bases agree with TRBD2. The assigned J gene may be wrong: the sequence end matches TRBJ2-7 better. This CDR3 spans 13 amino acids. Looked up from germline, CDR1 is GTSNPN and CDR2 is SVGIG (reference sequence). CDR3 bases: TGTGCCTGCCCGAGACTAGCGGAAAACGAGCAGTACTTC. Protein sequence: CACPRLAENEQYF.

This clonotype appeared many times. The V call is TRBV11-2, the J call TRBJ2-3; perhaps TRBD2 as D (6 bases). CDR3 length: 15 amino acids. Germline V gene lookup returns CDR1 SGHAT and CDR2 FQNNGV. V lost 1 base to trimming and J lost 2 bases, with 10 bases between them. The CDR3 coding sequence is TGTGCCAGCAGCTTAGGGGGGACTTTCACAGATACGCAGTATTTT. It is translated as CASSLGGTFTDTQYF.

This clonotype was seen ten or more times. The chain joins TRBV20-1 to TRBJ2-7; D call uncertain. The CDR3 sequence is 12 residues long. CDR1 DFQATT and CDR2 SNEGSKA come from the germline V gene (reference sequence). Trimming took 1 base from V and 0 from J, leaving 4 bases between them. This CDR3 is CSARVISYEQYF. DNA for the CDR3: TGCAGTGCTAGAGTTATCTCCTACGAGCAGTACTTC.

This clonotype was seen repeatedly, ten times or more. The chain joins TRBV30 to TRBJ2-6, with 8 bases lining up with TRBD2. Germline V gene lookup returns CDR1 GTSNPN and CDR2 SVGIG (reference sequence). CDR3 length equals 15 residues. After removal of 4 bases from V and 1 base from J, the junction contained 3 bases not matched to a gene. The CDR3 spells CAWTGGRSGANVLTF. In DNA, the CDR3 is TGTGCCTGGACGGGGGGGCGGTCTGGGGCCAACGTCCTGACTTTC.